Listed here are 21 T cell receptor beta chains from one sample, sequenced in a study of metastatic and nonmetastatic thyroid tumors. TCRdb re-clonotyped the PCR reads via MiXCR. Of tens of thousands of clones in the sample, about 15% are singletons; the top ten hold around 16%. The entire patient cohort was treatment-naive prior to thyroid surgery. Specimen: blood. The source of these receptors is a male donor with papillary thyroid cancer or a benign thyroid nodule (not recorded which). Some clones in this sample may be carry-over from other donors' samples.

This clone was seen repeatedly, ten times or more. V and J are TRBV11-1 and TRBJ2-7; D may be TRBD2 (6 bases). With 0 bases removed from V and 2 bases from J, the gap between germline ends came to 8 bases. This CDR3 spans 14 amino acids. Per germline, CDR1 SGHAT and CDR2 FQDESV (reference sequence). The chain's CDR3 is CASSLAAGTYEQYF. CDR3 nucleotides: TGTGCCAGCAGCTTAGCGGCGGGGACCTACGAGCAGTACTTC.

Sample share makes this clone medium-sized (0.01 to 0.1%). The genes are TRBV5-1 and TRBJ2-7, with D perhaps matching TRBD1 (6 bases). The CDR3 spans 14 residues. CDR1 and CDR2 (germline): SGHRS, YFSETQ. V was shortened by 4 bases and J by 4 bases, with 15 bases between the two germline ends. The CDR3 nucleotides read TGCGCCAGCAGCCCCACAGGGATGGGTTACGAGCAGTACTTC. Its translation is CASSPTGMGYEQYF.

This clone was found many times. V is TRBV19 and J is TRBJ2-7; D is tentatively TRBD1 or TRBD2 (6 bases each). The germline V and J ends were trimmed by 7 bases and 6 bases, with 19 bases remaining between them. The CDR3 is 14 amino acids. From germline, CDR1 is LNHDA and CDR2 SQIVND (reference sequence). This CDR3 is CASKAGGPRAEQYF. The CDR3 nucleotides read TGTGCCAGTAAGGCCGGGGGCCCTCGGGCCGAGCAGTACTTC.

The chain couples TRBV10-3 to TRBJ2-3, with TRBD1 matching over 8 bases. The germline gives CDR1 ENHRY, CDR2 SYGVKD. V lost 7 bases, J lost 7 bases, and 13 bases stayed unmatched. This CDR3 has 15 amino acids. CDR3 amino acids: CAIMGQVGISYTQYF. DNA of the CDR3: TGTGCCATCATGGGACAGGTCGGAATTTCATATACGCAGTATTTT.

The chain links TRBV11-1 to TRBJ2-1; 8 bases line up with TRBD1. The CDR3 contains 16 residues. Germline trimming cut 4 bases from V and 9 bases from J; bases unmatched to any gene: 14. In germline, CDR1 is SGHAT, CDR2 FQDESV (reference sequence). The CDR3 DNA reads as TGTGCCAGCAGCTATTCCGGGACAGGCTTATTCACTGAGCAGTTCTTC. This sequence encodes CASSYSGTGLFTEQFF.

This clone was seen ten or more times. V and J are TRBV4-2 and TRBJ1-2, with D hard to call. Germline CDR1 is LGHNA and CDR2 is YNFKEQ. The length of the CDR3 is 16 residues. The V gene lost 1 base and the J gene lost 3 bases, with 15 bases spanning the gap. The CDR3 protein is CASSQGGEAIYYGYTF. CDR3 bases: TGTGCCAGCAGCCAAGGCGGGGAGGCGATCTACTATGGCTACACCTTC.

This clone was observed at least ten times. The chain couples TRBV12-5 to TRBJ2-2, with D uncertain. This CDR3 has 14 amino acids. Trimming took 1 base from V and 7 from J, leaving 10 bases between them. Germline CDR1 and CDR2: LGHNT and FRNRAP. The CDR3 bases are TGTGCTAGTGGTTTGGCCCGTAGGGACGGGGAGCTGTTTTTT. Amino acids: CASGLARRDGELFF.

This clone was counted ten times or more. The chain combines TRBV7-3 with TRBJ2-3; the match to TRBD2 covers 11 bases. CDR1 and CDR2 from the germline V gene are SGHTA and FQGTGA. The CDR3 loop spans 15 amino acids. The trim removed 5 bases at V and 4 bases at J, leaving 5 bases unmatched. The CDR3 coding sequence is TGTGCCAGCAGCCCCACTAGCGGGGGCTCAGATACGCAGTATTTT. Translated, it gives CASSPTSGGSDTQYF.

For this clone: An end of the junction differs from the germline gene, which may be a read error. CDR3 bases: TGTACCAGCAGTGAACCCGGACTCTTCTACGAGCAGTACTTC. This gives the protein CTSSEPGLFYEQYF. V usage is TRBV6-1 and J usage is TRBJ2-7; tentatively, D is TRBD2 (5 bases). This CDR3 is 14 amino acids long. Germline V CDR1 and CDR2: MNHNS, SASEGT.

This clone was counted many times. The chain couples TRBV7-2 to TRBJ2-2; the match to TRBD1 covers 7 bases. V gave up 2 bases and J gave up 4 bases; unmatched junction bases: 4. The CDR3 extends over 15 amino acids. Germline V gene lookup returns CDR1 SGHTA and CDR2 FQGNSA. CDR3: CASSLQGDGTGELFF. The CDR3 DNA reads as TGTGCCAGCAGCTTACAGGGGGACGGCACCGGGGAGCTGTTTTTT.

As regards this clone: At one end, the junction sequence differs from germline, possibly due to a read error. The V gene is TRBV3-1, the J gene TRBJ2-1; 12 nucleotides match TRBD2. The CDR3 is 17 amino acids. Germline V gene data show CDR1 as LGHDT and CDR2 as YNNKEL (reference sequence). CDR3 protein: CVSSRGLAGYSYNEQFF. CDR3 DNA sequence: TGTGTCAGCAGCCGCGGACTAGCGGGGTATTCCTACAATGAGCAGTTCTTC.

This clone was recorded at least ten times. CDR3 DNA: TGTGCCAGTAGTAAGACAGGCTGGGGCTACACCTTC. Amino acid sequence: CASSKTGWGYTF. V and J are TRBV19 and TRBJ1-2, with D tentatively TRBD1 (6 bases). This CDR3 comprises 12 residues. Deletions cut 4 bases from V and 8 bases from J, with 11 bases between. Germline CDR1 and CDR2: LNHDA and SQIVND (reference sequence).

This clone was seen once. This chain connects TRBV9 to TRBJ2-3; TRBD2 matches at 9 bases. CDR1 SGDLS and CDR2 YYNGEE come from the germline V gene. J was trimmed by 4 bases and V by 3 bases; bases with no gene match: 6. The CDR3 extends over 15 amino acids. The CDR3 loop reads CASSGSGSPADTQYF. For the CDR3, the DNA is TGTGCCAGCAGCGGTAGCGGGAGCCCAGCAGATACGCAGTATTTT.

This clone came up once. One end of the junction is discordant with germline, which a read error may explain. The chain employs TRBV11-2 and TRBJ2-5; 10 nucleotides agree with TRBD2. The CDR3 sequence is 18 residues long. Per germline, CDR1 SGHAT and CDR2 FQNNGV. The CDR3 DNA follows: TGTGCCAGCAGCTTAGGTCTTAGCGGGGGGTCCGCCTACTATGAGAAGTTCTTC. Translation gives CASSLGLSGGSAYYEKFF.

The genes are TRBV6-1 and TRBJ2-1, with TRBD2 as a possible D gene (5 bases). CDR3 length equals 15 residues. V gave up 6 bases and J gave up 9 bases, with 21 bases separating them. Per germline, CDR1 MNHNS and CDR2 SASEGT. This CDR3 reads CASSATAGVPIEQFF. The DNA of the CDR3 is TGTGCCAGCAGCGCCACCGCGGGTGTGCCCATTGAGCAGTTCTTC.

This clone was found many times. The CDR3 nucleotides read TGCAGTGCTAGCTACAATAGCGGGAGAGCAGGGTACGAGCAGTACTTC. Residues: CSASYNSGRAGYEQYF. The rearrangement uses TRBV20-1 and TRBJ2-7, with 9 bases matching TRBD2. V was pared by 3 bases and J by 4 bases, with 13 bases of the junction left unmatched. The CDR3 has 16 amino acids. Germline CDR1 DFQATT, CDR2 SNEGSKA (reference sequence).

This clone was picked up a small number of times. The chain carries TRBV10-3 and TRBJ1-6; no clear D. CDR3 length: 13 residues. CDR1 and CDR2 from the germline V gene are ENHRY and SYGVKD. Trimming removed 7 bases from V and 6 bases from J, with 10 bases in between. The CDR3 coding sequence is TGTGCCATCATGGACGAATGTAATTCACCCCTCCACTTT. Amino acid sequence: CAIMDECNSPLHF.

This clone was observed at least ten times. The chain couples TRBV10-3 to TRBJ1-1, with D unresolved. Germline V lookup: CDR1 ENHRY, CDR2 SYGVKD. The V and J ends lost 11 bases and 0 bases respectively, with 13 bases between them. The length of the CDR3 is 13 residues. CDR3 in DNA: TGTGCCGCTCAACTGACTATGAACACTGAAGCTTTCTTT. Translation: CAAQLTMNTEAFF.

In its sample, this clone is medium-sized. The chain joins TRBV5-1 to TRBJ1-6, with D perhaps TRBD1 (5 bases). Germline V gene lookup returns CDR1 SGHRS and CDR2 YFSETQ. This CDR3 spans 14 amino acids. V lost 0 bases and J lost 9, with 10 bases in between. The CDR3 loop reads CASSLGQFFSPLHF. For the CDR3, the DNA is TGCGCCAGCAGCTTGGGACAGTTTTTTTCACCCCTCCACTTT.

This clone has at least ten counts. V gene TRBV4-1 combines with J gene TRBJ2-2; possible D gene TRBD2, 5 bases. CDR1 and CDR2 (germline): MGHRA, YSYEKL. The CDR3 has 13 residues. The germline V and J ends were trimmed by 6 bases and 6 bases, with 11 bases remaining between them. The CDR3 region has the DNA TGCGCCAGCAGGGGAGCGGTACCCGGGGAGCTGTTTTTT. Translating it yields CASRGAVPGELFF.

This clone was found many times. The CDR3 DNA is TGTGCCAGCAGCCAGATTCCCTTGACTAGCGCGGGAGAGCAGTTCTTC. Its protein is CASSQIPLTSAGEQFF. This sequence joins TRBV3-1 and TRBJ2-1; 8 bases are a match to TRBD2. V dropped 3 bases and J dropped 10; count of bases not matched to a gene: 14. This CDR3 has 16 amino acids. Germline V CDR1 and CDR2: LGHDT, YNNKEL (reference sequence).